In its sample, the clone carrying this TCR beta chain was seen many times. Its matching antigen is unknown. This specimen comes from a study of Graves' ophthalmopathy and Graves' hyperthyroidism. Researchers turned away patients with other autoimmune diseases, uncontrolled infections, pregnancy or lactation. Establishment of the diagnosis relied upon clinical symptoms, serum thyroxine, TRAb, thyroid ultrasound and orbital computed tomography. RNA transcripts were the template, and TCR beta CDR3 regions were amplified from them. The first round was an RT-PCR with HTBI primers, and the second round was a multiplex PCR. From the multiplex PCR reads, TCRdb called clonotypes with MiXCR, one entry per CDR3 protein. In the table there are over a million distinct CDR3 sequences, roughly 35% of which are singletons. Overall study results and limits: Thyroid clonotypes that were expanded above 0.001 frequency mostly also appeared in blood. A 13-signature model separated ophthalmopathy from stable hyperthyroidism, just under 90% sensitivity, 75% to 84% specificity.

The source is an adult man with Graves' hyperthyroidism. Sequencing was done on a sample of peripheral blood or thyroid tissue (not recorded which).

CDR3 DNA: TGTGCCAGCAGTGAGACAGGGCTCGAGCAGTACTTC. It codes for CASSETGLEQYF. The V call is TRBV25-1, the J call TRBJ2-7; 7 bases line up with TRBD1. This CDR3 region has 12 residues. CDR1 is MGHDK and CDR2 is SYGVNS in the germline V gene. Germline trimming cut 3 bases from V and 6 bases from J; bases unmatched to any gene: 2.